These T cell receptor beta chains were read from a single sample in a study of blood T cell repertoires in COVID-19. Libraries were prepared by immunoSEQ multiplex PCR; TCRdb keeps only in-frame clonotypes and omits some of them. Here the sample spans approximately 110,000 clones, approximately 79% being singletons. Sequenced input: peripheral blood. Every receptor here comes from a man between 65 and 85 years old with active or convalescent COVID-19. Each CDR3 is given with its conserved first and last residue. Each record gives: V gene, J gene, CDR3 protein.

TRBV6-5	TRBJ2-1	CASSWDIGSEQFF
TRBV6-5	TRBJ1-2	CASRTPGQRVYTF
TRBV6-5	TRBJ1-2	CASSYLLGLYGYTF
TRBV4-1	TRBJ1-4	CASSQLYRGTNEKLFF
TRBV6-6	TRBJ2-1	CASSSGLPPGGEQFF
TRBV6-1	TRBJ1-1	CASSERVFAFF
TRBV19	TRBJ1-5	CASSPTWTGVFRPQHF
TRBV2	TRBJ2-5	CASLAGVWRETQYF
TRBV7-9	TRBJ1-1	CASSPDRVNTEAFF
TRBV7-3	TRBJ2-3	CASSSGTGRQYF
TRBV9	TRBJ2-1	CASSTVAGEGNEQFF
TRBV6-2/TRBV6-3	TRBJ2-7	CASSLQGGLSYEQYF
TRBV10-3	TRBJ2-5	CATSTASETQYF
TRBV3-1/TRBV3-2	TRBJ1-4	CASRDRVANEKLFF
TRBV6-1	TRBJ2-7	CASSEERRDFYEQYF
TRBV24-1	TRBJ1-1	CATSDSPGVRAFF
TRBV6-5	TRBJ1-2	CASSYTGGGYTF
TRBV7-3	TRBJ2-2	CASSRGGPSGTGELFF
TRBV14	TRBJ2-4	CASSQSGQRNIQYF
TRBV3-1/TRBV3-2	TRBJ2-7	CASSPIAYTSGRPSPYEQYF
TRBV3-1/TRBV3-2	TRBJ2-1	CASSQGIDRGGEQFF
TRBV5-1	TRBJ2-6	CASSLEGAGANVLTF
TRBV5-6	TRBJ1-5	CASSLRDQPQHF
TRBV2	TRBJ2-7	CASTGTSGRAYEQYF
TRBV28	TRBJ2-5	CASSSLAGAYQETQYF
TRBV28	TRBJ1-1	CASKGIGQANTEAFF
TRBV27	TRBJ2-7	CASGTGHYEQYF
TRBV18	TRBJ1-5	CASSETRDQPQHF